The entry below gives a single T cell receptor beta chain sequence along with its context. In the original processing: Estimation of nucleated cell counts relied on the amplification of reference gene primers. TCRdb keeps only in-frame clones here, not all; method: immunoSEQ multiplex PCR. That table gives V, J and clone size, and the DNA gave D and trimming. The sample consists of fewer than 200,000 clones, about 88% of them appearing once. This CDR3 has 16 residues. Germline CDR1 reads LNHDA; CDR2 reads SQIVND (reference sequence). The V end lost 3 bases, the J end lost 0 bases, and 14 bases lay between the germline ends. The record originates from a study of blood T cell repertoires in COVID-19. Individuals aged roughly 18 to 95 years were recruited from fewer than 30 US areas.

This receptor was obtained from a woman between 40 and 55 years old in a cohort exposed to, infected with or recovered from COVID-19 (not recorded which). This chain uses TRBV19 with TRBJ1-1, with D possibly TRBD1 on 5 matching bases. Sequencing was performed on PBMCs or T cells enriched from blood (not recorded which). The CDR3 spells CASSITGTPMNTEAFF. Here the CDR3 DNA reads TGTGCCAGTAGTATCACCGGGACTCCAATGAACACTGAAGCTTTCTTT.